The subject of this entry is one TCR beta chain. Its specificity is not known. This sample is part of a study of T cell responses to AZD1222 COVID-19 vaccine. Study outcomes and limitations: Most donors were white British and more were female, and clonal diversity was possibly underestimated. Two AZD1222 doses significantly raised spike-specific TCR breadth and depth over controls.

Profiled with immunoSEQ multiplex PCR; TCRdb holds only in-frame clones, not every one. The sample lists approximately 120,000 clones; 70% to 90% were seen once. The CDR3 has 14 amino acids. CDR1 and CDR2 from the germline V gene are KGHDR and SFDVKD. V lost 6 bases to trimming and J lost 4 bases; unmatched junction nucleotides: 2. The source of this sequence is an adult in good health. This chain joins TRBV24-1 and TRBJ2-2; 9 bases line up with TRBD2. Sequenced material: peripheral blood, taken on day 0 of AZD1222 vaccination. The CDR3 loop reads CATSRAGGTGELFF. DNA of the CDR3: TGTGCCACCAGTCGAGCGGGGGGCACCGGGGAGCTGTTTTTT.